This entry lists 11 T cell receptor beta chains sequenced from one sample in a study of technical replicates of blood from a few donors. Repertoires were generated with immunoSEQ multiplex PCR, while TCRdb's copy carries only in-frame clones and drops some. The sample consists of about 89,000 clones, approximately 96% of them appearing once. Sequenced input: T cells isolated from PBMCs. The receptors were sampled from a human donor in good health.

The gene calls are TRBV19 and TRBJ1-4, with D unresolved. CDR3 size: 14 residues. Per germline, CDR1 LNHDA and CDR2 SQIVND (reference sequence). Trimming pared 6 bases from V and 3 bases from J, leaving 11 bases between. The CDR3 DNA is TGTGCCAGTAGATTCGGCGGTCCTAATGAAAAACTGTTTTTT. Amino acids: CASRFGGPNEKLFF.

The chain uses TRBV5-6 and TRBJ2-3; 8 bases are a match to TRBD1. V lost 0 bases and J lost 4; bases outside the gene matches: 4. The CDR3 consists of 15 residues. Germline assignment: CDR1 SGHDT and CDR2 YYEEEE. CDR3 region: CASSLGTTGADTQYF. CDR3 coding DNA: TGTGCCAGCAGCTTGGGGACGACAGGGGCAGATACGCAGTATTTT.

The CDR3 coding sequence is TGTGCCAGCAGCTTAGCGCGGGGGGGCTACGAGCAGTACTTC. Amino acids: CASSLARGGYEQYF. This chain links TRBV7-6 with TRBJ2-7, with 9 bases matching TRBD2. The CDR3 contains 14 residues. Trimming cost V 0 bases and J 3 bases; bases outside gene matches: 0. Germline V CDR1 and CDR2: SGHVS, FNYEAQ.

The rearrangement joins TRBV6-4 to TRBJ1-6; D remains unclear. Per the germline V gene, CDR1 is MRHNA and CDR2 is SNTAGT. V lost 4 bases and J lost 9, with 10 bases in between. The CDR3 covers 13 residues. The CDR3 is CASSADFGSPLHF. CDR3 in DNA: TGTGCCAGCAGTGCGGACTTCGGTTCACCCCTCCACTTT.

The chain recombines TRBV7-6 with TRBJ2-3; 10 nucleotides agree with TRBD1. Per the germline V gene, CDR1 is SGHVS and CDR2 is FNYEAQ. This CDR3 region has 21 residues. The junction had 15 bases not matched to a gene; V was cut back by 0 bases and J by 0 bases. This CDR3 is CASSLATRQGASTASTDTQYF. In DNA, the CDR3 is TGTGCCAGCAGCTTAGCGACGAGACAGGGGGCCTCCACCGCCAGCACAGATACGCAGTATTTT.

V usage is TRBV30 and J usage is TRBJ1-6, with D possibly being TRBD1 (6 bases). The V gene's germline CDR1 is GTSNPN and CDR2 SVGIG (reference sequence). The V and J ends lost 4 bases and 0 bases respectively, with 10 bases between them. The CDR3 length is 15 residues. CDR3 sequence: CAWKGVGSYNSPLHF. CDR3 sequence (DNA): TGTGCCTGGAAGGGGGTCGGCTCCTATAATTCACCCCTCCACTTT. Using reference TRBV30 and TRBJ1-6 for the parts outside the CDR3, the full variable domain is SQTIHQWPATLVQPVGSPLSLECTVEGTSNPNLYWYRQAAGRGLQLLFYSVGIGQISSEVPQNLSASRPQDRQFILSSKKLLLSDSGFYLCAWKGVGSYNSPLHFGNGTRLTVT.

This clone was detected once. The chain uses TRBV28 and TRBJ1-1, with D perhaps matching TRBD1 (5 bases). Germline V gene sequence: CDR1 MDHEN, CDR2 SYDVKM. The CDR3 extends over 13 amino acids. V gave up 2 bases and J gave up 6 bases, with 10 bases separating them. The CDR3 bases are TGTGCCAGCAGTTTAGGGGGAGGAGCTGAAGCTTTCTTT. It translates to CASSLGGGAEAFF.

The chain combines TRBV10-2 with TRBJ2-1; the match to TRBD2 covers 14 bases. The junction had 11 bases not matched to a gene; V was cut back by 9 bases and J by 10 bases. CDR3 size: 15 residues. The germline V gene encodes CDR1 WSHSY and CDR2 SAAADI. CDR3 DNA: TGCGCCAGTTCACCGGGACTAGCGGGAGTTGAGGAGCAGTTCTTC. This codes for CASSPGLAGVEEQFF.

The rearrangement uses TRBV16 and TRBJ1-2, with TRBD1 matching over 7 bases. Trimming took 0 bases from V and 7 from J; bases not matched to a gene: 5. The CDR3 loop spans 14 amino acids. In germline, CDR1 is KGHSY, CDR2 FQNENV. DNA for the CDR3: TGTGCCAGCAGCCAATCGCAGACAGGGAGTGGCTACACCTTC. This codes for CASSQSQTGSGYTF.

The CDR3 region is CASSLGIDRGLMNTEAFF. CDR3 DNA sequence: TGTGCCAGCAGCTTGGGGATTGACAGGGGGCTAATGAACACTGAAGCTTTCTTT. The rearrangement links TRBV5-4 to TRBJ1-1; 10 bases fit TRBD1. There are 18 residues in the CDR3. Losses at the gene ends were 0 bases for V and 0 bases for J; bases not matched to a gene: 8. Germline-derived CDR1 and CDR2 are SGHNT and YYREEE (reference sequence).

This chain joins TRBV6-1 and TRBJ2-3, with 11 positions matching TRBD2. The V segment lost 0 bases and the J segment 4 bases; nucleotides outside the gene matches: 6. CDR1 is MNHNS, CDR2 SASEGT, per germline. The CDR3 has 17 amino acids. The chain's CDR3 is CASSEALAGGMSDTQYF. The CDR3 bases are TGTGCCAGCAGTGAAGCCTTAGCGGGGGGGATGTCAGATACGCAGTATTTT.